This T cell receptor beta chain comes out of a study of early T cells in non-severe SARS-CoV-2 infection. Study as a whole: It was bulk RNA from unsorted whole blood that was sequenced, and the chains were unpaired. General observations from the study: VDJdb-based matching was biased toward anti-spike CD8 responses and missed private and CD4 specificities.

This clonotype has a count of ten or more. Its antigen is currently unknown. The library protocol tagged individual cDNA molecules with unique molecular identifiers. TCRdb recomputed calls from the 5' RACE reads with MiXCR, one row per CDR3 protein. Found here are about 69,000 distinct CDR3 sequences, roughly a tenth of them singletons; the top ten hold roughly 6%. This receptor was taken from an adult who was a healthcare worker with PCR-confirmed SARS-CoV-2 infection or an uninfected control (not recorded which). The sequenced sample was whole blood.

CDR3 region: CASSLWGSPRARDYGYTF. The CDR3 bases are TGTGCCAGCAGTTTGTGGGGATCGCCCCGAGCTAGGGACTATGGCTACACCTTC. The rearrangement links TRBV12-3 or TRBV12-4 to TRBJ1-2; D call uncertain. CDR3 size: 18 residues. V gave up 3 bases and J gave up 3 bases, with 23 bases separating them.